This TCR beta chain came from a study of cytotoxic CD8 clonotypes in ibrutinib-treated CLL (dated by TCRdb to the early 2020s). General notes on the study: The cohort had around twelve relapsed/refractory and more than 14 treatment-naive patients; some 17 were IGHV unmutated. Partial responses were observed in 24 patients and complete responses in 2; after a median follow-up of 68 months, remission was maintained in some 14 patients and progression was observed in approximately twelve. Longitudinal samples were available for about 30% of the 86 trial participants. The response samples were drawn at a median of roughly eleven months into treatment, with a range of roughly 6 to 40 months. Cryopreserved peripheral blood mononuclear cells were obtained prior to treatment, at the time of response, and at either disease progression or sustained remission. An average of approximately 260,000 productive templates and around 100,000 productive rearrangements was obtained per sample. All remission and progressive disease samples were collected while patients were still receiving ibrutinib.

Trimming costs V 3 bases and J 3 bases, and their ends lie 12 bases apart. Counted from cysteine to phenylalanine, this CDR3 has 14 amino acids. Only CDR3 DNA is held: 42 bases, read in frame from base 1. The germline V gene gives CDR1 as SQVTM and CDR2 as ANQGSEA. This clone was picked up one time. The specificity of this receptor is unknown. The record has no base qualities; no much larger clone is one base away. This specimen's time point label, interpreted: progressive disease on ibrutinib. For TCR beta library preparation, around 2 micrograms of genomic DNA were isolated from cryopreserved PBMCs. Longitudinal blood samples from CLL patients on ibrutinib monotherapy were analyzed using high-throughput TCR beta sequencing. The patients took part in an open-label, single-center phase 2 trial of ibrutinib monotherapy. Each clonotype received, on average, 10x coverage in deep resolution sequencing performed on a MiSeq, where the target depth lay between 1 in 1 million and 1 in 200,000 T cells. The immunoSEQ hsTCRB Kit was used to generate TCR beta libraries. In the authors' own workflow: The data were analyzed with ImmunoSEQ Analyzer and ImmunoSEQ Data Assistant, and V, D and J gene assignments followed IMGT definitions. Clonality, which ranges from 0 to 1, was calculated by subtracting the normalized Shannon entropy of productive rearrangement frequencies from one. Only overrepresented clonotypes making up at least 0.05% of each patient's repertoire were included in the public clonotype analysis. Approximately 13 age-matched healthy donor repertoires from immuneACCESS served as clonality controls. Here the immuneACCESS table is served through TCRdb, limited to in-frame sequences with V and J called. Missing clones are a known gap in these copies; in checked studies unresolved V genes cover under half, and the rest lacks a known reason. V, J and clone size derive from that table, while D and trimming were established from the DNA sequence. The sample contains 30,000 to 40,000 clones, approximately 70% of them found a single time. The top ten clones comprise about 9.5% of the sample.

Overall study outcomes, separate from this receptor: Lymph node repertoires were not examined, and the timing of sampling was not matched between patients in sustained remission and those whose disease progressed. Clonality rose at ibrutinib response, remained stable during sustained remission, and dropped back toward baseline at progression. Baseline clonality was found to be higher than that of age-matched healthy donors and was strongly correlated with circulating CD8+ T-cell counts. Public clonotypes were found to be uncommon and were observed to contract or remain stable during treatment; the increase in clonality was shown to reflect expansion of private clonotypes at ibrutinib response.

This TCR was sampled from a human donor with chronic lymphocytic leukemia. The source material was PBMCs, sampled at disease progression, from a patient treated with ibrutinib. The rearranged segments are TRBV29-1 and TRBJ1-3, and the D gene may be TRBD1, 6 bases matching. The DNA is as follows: TGCAGCGTTGAGTTGGGGGCAGGTGGAAACACCATATATTTT. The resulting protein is CSVELGAGGNTIYF. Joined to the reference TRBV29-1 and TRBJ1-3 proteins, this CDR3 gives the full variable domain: SAVISQKPSRDICQRGTSLTIQCQVDSQVTMMFWYRQQPGQSLTLIATANQGSEATYESGFVIDKFPISRPNLTFSTLTVSNMSPEDSSIYLCSVELGAGGNTIYFGEGSWLTVV.